The present TCR beta chain was sequenced within a study of blood T cell repertoires in COVID-19. On the study more broadly: The study drew acute and convalescent COVID-19 samples from the United States, Italy and Spain. PBMCs, B-cell-depleted T cells, or T cells provided the cDNA or gDNA that made up the material.

TCRdb's table, derived via immunoSEQ multiplex PCR, lists solely in-frame clones and lacks some. The data contain about 110,000 clones, 75% to 90% of them seen just once; the ten biggest clones take up 1.1%. J lost 6 bases, V lost 6 bases, and 4 bases had no gene match. The CDR3 loop spans 13 amino acids. The sequence was obtained from a human donor in a cohort sampled during active COVID-19. The V gene is TRBV12-3 or TRBV12-4, the J gene TRBJ2-1; 8 nucleotides align to TRBD2. Sequenced material: peripheral blood. The CDR3, as DNA: TGTGCCAGCAGGCGGGGGGCCCCCAATGAGCAGTTCTTC. It codes for CASRRGAPNEQFF.